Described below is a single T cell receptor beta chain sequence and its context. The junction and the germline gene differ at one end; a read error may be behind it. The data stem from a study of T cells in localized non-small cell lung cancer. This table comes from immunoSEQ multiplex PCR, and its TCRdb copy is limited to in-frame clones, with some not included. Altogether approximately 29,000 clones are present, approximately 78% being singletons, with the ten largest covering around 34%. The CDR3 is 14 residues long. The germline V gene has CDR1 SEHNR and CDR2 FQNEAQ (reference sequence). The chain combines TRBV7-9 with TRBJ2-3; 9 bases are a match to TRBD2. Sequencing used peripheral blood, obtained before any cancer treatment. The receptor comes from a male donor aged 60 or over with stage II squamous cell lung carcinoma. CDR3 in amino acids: CASSLAGVSDTQYF. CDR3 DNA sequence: TGTGCCAGCAGTTTAGCGGGAGTTTCAGATACGCAGTATTTT.